This T cell receptor (beta chain) was found in a study of shared clonotypes between healthy human individuals. Some clones are missing from TCRdb's copy, which holds only in-frame ones; the method was immunoSEQ multiplex PCR. Among around 990,000 clones, approximately 80% were seen once, and the ten largest hold over 0.8%. The TCR was taken from a young man in good health. Some clones in this sample may be carry-over from other donors' samples. Material: memory CD4+ T cells from PBMCs. Subset indicated: CD45RA-negative fraction.

The CDR3 loop reads CASSPPRHRYNSPLHF. The CDR3 DNA follows: TGTGCCAGCAGTCCCCCCCGACACCGATATAATTCACCCCTCCACTTT. The gene calls are TRBV6-6 and TRBJ1-6, with D uncertain. Looked up from germline, CDR1 is MNHNY and CDR2 is SVGAGI (reference sequence). V was clipped by 5 bases and J by 4 bases, with 15 bases between them. This CDR3 has 16 amino acids.